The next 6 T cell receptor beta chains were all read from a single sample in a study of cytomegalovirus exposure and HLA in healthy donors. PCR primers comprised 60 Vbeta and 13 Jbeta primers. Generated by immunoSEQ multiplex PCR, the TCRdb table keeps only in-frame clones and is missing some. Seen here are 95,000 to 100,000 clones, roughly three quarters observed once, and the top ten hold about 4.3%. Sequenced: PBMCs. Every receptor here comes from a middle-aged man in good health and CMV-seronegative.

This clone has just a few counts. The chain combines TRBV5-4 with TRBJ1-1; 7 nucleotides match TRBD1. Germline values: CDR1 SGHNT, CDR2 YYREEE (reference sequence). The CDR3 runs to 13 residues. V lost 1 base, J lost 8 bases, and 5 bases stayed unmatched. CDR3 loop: CASSLPRTGEAFF. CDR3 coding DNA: TGTGCCAGCAGCTTGCCCCGGACAGGCGAAGCTTTCTTT.

CDR3 sequence: CASSFWTGDGYTF. DNA for the CDR3: TGTGCCAGCAGTTTCTGGACAGGGGATGGCTACACCTTC. The V call is TRBV27, the J call TRBJ1-2; 9 bases agree with TRBD1. There are 13 residues in the CDR3. Germline V gene data show CDR1 as MNHEY and CDR2 as SMNVEV (reference sequence). The V and J ends lost 3 bases and 6 bases, in that order; junction bases with no gene match: 2.

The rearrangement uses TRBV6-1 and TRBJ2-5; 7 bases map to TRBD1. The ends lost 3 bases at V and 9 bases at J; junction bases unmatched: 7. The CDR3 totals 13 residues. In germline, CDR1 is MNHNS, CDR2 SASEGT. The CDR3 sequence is CASSDGTDRAQYF. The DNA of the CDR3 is TGTGCCAGCAGTGACGGGACAGACAGGGCCCAGTACTTC.

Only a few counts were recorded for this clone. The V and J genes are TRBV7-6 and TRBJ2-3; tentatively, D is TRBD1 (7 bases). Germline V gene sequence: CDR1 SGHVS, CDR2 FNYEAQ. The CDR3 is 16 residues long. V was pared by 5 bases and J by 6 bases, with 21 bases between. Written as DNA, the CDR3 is TGTGCCAGCAGCCCTGAGGCTGGCAGGGGGGACGATACGCAGTATTTT. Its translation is CASSPEAGRGDDTQYF.

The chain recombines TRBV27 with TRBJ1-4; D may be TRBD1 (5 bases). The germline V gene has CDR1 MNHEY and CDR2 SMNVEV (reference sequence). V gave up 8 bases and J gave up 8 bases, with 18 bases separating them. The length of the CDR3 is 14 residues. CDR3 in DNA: TGTGCCAGCGCATCCGTAGGGGCAGGGGAAAAACTGTTTTTT. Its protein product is CASASVGAGEKLFF.

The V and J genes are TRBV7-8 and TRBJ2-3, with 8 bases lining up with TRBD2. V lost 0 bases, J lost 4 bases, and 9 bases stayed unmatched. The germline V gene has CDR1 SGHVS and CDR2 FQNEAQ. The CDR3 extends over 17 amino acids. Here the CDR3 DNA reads TGTGCCAGCAGCTTAGCAAGTTCGGGGGGGCGGGCAGATACGCAGTATTTT. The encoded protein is CASSLASSGGRADTQYF.